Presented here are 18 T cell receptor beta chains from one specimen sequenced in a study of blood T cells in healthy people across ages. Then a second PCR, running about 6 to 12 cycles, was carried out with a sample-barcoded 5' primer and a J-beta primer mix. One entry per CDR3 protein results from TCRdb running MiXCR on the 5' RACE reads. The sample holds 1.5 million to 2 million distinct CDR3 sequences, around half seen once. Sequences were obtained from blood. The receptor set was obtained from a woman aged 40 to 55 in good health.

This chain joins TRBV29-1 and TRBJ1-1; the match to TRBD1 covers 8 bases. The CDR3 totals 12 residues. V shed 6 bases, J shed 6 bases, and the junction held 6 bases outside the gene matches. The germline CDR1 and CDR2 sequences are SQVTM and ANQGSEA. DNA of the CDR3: TGCAGCGTAGAGACAGGGGCACCTGAAGCTTTCTTT. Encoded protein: CSVETGAPEAFF. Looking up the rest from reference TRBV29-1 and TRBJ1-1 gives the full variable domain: SAVISQKPSRDICQRGTSLTIQCQVDSQVTMMFWYRQQPGQSLTLIATANQGSEATYESGFVIDKFPISRPNLTFSTLTVSNMSPEDSSIYLCSVETGAPEAFFGQGTRLTVV.

Written as DNA, the CDR3 is TGCAGTGCTAGGGGACTAGCGGGGGGACTCAATGAGCAGTTCTTC. Translation gives CSARGLAGGLNEQFF. The rearrangement joins TRBV20-1 to TRBJ2-1; 15 bases are a match to TRBD2. The V gene end was trimmed by 3 bases and the J gene end by 6 bases; junction bases not matched to a gene: 3. Germline lookup yields CDR1 DFQATT and CDR2 SNEGSKA (reference sequence). The CDR3 extends over 15 amino acids.

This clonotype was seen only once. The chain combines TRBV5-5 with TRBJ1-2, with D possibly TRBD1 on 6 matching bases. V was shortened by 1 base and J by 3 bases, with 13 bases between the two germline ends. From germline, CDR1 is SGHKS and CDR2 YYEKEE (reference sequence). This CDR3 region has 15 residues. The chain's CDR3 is CASSLTGQRYYGYTF. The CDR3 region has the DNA TGTGCCAGCAGCTTGACGGGACAAAGGTACTATGGCTACACCTTC.

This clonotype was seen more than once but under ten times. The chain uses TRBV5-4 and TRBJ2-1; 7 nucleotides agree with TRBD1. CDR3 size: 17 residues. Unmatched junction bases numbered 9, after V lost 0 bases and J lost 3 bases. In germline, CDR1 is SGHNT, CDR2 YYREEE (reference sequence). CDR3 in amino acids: CASSLGGEGAFYNEQFF. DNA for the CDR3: TGTGCCAGCAGCTTGGGTGGAGAGGGGGCCTTCTACAATGAGCAGTTCTTC.

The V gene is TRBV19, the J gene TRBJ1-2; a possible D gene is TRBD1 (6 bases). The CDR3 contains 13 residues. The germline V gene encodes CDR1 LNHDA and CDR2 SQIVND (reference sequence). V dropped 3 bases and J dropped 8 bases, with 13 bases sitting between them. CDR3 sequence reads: CASSIQQGNGYTF. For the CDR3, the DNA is TGTGCCAGTAGTATTCAACAGGGCAACGGCTACACCTTC.

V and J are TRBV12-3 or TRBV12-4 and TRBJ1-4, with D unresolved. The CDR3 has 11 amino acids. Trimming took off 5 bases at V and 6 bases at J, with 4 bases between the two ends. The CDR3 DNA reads TGTGCCAGCAGTCTCCATGAAAAACTGTTTTTT. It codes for CASSLHEKLFF.

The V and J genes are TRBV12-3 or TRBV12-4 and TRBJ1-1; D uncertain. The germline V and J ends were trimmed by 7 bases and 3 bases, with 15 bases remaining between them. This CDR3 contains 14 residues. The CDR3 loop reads CASTLGDGDTEAFF. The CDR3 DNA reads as TGTGCCAGCACCTTAGGAGATGGGGACACTGAAGCTTTCTTT.

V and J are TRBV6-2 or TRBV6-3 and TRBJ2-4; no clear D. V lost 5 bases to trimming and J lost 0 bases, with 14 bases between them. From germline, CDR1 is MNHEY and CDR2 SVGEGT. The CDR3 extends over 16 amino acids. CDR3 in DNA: TGTGCCAGCAGTCGAACAGTTTCTCTAGCCAAAAACATTCAGTACTTC. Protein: CASSRTVSLAKNIQYF.

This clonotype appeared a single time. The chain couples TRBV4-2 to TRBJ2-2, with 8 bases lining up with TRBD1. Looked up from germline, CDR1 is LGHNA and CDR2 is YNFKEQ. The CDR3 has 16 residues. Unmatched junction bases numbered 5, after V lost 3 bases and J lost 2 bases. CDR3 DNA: TGTGCCAGCAGCCACGCGGACAGGGAAAACACCGGGGAGCTGTTTTTT. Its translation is CASSHADRENTGELFF.

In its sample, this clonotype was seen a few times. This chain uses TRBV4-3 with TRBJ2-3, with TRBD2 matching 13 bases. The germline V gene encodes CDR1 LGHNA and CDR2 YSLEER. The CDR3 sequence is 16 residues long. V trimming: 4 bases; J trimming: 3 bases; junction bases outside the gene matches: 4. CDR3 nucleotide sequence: TGCGCCAGCAGCCGCCGACTAGCGGGGGGTACAGATACGCAGTATTTT. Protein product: CASSRRLAGGTDTQYF.

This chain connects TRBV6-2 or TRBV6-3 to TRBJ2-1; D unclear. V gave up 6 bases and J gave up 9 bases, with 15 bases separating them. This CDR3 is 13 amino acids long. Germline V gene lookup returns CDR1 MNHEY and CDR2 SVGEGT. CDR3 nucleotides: TGTGCCAGCAGGGACGGAAGGTCGGGTGAGCAGTTCTTC. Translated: CASRDGRSGEQFF.

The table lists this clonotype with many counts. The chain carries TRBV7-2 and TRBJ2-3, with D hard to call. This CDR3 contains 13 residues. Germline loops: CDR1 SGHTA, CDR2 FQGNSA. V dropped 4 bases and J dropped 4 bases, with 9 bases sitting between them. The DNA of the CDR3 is TGTGCCAGCAGCTCCTCTGGCTCAGATACGCAGTATTTT. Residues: CASSSSGSDTQYF.

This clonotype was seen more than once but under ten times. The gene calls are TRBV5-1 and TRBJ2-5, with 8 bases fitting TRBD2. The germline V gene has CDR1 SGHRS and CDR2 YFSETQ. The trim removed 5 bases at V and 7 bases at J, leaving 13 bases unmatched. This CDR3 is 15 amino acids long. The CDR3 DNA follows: TGCGCCAGCAGACCACCCGGACTAGCTGAGGGGACCCAGTACTTC. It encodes CASRPPGLAEGTQYF.

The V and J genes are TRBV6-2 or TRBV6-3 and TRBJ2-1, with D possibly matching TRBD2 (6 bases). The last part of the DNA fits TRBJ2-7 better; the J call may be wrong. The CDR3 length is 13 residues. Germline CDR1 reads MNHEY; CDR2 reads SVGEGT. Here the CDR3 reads CASSYRGYNEQYF. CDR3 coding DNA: TGTGCCAGCAGTTACCGGGGGTACAATGAGCAGTACTTC.

The CDR3 bases are TGTGCCAGCAGTTACTCGAGAGGGGACAGGGGGAAAAGCACAGATACGCAGTATTTT. Translation gives CASSYSRGDRGKSTDTQYF. The chain has TRBV6-2 or TRBV6-3 and TRBJ2-3; 11 nucleotides match TRBD1. CDR3 length equals 19 residues. Unmatched junction bases numbered 8, after V lost 0 bases and J lost 0 bases. Germline CDR1 is MNHEY and CDR2 is SVGEGT.

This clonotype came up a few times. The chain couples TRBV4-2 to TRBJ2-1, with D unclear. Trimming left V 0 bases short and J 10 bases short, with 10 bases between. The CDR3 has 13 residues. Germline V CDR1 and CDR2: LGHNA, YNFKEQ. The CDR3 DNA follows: TGTGCCAGCAGCCAAGATCGGCGTTTAGAGCAGTTCTTC. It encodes CASSQDRRLEQFF.

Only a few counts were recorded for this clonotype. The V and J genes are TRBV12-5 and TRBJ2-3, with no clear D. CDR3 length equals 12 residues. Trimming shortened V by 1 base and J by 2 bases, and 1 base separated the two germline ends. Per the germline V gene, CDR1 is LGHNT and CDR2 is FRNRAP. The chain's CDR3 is CASGLDTDTQYF. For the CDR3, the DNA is TGTGCTAGTGGTTTGGACACAGATACGCAGTATTTT. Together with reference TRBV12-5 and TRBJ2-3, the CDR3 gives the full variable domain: DARVTQTPRHKVTEMGQEVTMRCQPILGHNTVFWYRQTMMQGLELLAYFRNRAPLDDSGMPKDRFSAEMPDATLATLKIQPSEPRDSAVYFCASGLDTDTQYFGPGTRLTVL.

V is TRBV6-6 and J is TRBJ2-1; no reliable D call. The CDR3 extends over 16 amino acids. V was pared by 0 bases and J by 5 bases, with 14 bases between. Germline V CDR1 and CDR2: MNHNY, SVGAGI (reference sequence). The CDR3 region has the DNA TGTGCCAGCAGTTACTCTCGGGTTCTCGTCAACAATGAGCAGTTCTTC. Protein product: CASSYSRVLVNNEQFF.